The entry below gives a single TCR beta chain sequence along with its context. TCRdb keeps only in-frame clones here, not all; method: immunoSEQ multiplex PCR. Of about 250,000 clones listed, 86% were seen once; the top ten hold under 2%. The sample originates from a study of blood T cell repertoires in COVID-19. V trimming: 3 bases; J trimming: 7 bases; junction bases outside the gene matches: 8. Germline V lookup: CDR1 MDHEN, CDR2 SYDVKM. The CDR3 is 15 amino acids. The receptor was derived from a man aged 35-49 years who had recovered from COVID-19. The sequenced sample consisted of PBMCs or T cells enriched from blood (not recorded which). The chain has TRBV28 and TRBJ1-4, with 7 positions matching TRBD1. The CDR3 DNA reads as TGTGCCAGCAGTTTTATGACAGGGAGAGGTGAAAAACTGTTTTTT. Amino acids: CASSFMTGRGEKLFF.